Listed below are T cell receptor beta chains from one sample, sequenced in a study of cytomegalovirus exposure and HLA in healthy donors. Libraries were prepared by immunoSEQ multiplex PCR; TCRdb keeps only in-frame clonotypes and omits some of them. The sample has roughly 150,000 clones, 80% to 85% seen once; the top ten hold 2.3%. Material for sequencing was PBMCs. Receptors originate from a male donor in good health and CMV-seronegative. Both conserved end residues are part of each CDR3. The order of the fields is D gene, clone size, J gene, V gene, CDR3 protein, CDR3 DNA. The D gene is left open where the match is weak. Where a row states a size, it is once, few, many or the class of an expanded clone; other rows omit it.

d_call: .; clone_size: .; j_call: TRBJ1-2; v_call: TRBV6-5; cdr3_aa: CASSPDSSLYGYTF; cdr3_nt: TGTGCCAGCAGTCCGGACAGTTCCCTCTATGGCTACACCTTC
d_call: .; clone_size: .; j_call: TRBJ1-2; v_call: TRBV4-3; cdr3_aa: CASSQDRVNYGYTF; cdr3_nt: TGCGCCAGCAGCCAAGACAGGGTTAACTATGGCTACACCTTC
d_call: TRBD1; clone_size: .; j_call: TRBJ2-6; v_call: TRBV5-1; cdr3_aa: CASSLEGALGANVLTF; cdr3_nt: TGCGCCAGCAGCTTGGAGGGGGCGCTCGGGGCCAACGTCCTGACTTTC
d_call: TRBD1; clone_size: .; j_call: TRBJ2-1; v_call: TRBV5-1; cdr3_aa: CASSLMTGGPNEQFF; cdr3_nt: TGCGCCAGCAGCTTAATGACAGGGGGTCCCAATGAGCAGTTCTTC
d_call: .; clone_size: .; j_call: TRBJ2-7; v_call: TRBV5-5; cdr3_aa: CASSQQIGQTYEQYF; cdr3_nt: TGTGCCAGCAGCCAGCAAATCGGACAAACCTACGAGCAGTACTTC
d_call: TRBD1; clone_size: few; j_call: TRBJ2-1; v_call: TRBV2; cdr3_aa: CASRAQPGTVEVFF; cdr3_nt: TGTGCCAGCAGGGCACAACCTGGGACAGTAGAGGTGTTCTTC
d_call: TRBD1; clone_size: .; j_call: TRBJ2-7; v_call: TRBV6-5; cdr3_aa: CASSYYGTGSYEQYF; cdr3_nt: TGTGCCAGCAGTTACTATGGGACAGGTAGCTACGAGCAGTACTTC
d_call: TRBD1; clone_size: .; j_call: TRBJ2-5; v_call: TRBV2; cdr3_aa: CATCRDRARETQYF; cdr3_nt: TGTGCCACTTGCCGAGACAGGGCTAGGGAGACCCAGTACTTC
d_call: .; clone_size: few; j_call: TRBJ1-2; v_call: TRBV19; cdr3_aa: CASTASRGNYGYTF; cdr3_nt: TGTGCCAGTACCGCATCCAGGGGTAACTATGGCTACACCTTC
d_call: .; clone_size: .; j_call: TRBJ1-6; v_call: TRBV30; cdr3_aa: CAWAGTANSPLHF; cdr3_nt: TGTGCCTGGGCCGGAACAGCCAATTCACCCCTCCACTTT
d_call: TRBD1; clone_size: .; j_call: TRBJ1-2; v_call: TRBV5-4; cdr3_aa: CASSLPTGFNYGYTF; cdr3_nt: TGTGCCAGCAGCTTGCCGACAGGGTTCAACTATGGCTACACCTTC
d_call: .; clone_size: .; j_call: TRBJ1-2; v_call: TRBV7-9; cdr3_aa: CASSPGGAGYTF; cdr3_nt: TGTGCCAGCAGCCCCGGGGGGGCGGGCTACACCTTC
d_call: .; clone_size: .; j_call: TRBJ1-2; v_call: TRBV4-3; cdr3_aa: CASSQVGGVRVNYGYTF; cdr3_nt: TGCGCCAGCAGCCAAGTTGGGGGGGTACGGGTTAACTATGGCTACACCTTC
d_call: .; clone_size: .; j_call: TRBJ1-3; v_call: TRBV2; cdr3_aa: CASSQRDTGNTIYF; cdr3_nt: TGTGCCAGCAGCCAACGTGACACTGGAAACACCATATATTTT
d_call: TRBD1; clone_size: once; j_call: TRBJ1-2; v_call: TRBV7-9; cdr3_aa: CASSAEDRAGGYTF; cdr3_nt: TGTGCCAGCAGCGCCGAGGACAGGGCGGGCGGCTACACCTTC
d_call: TRBD1; clone_size: .; j_call: TRBJ2-7; v_call: TRBV7-9; cdr3_aa: CASSSRTGFSYEQYF; cdr3_nt: TGTGCCAGCAGCTCTAGGACAGGCTTTTCCTACGAGCAGTACTTC
d_call: .; clone_size: .; j_call: TRBJ1-6; v_call: TRBV7-8; cdr3_aa: CASSLRRSSYNSPLHF; cdr3_nt: TGTGCCAGCAGCTTACGGAGGAGCTCCTATAATTCACCCCTCCACTTT
d_call: TRBD2; clone_size: .; j_call: TRBJ2-1; v_call: TRBV2; cdr3_aa: CASLGGSSYNEQFF; cdr3_nt: TGTGCCAGCCTAGGCGGGAGCTCCTACAATGAGCAGTTCTTC
d_call: TRBD1; clone_size: .; j_call: TRBJ2-5; v_call: TRBV2; cdr3_aa: CASSVLRFWTGSQETQYF; cdr3_nt: TGTGCCAGCAGTGTTTTACGGTTTTGGACAGGGAGTCAAGAGACCCAGTACTTC
d_call: TRBD2; clone_size: .; j_call: TRBJ2-7; v_call: TRBV18; cdr3_aa: CASSPRALAGGSYEQYF; cdr3_nt: TGTGCCAGCTCCCCTCGCGCACTAGCGGGGGGAAGCTACGAGCAGTACTTC
d_call: TRBD1; clone_size: once; j_call: TRBJ1-5; v_call: TRBV27; cdr3_aa: CASSPDRVGQPQHF; cdr3_nt: TGTGCCAGCAGTCCAGACAGGGTAGGTCAGCCCCAGCATTTT
d_call: .; clone_size: .; j_call: TRBJ2-5; v_call: TRBV11-3; cdr3_aa: CASSNGFRETQYF; cdr3_nt: TGTGCCAGCAGCAACGGGTTTAGGGAGACCCAGTACTTC
d_call: .; clone_size: .; j_call: TRBJ2-5; v_call: TRBV5-4; cdr3_aa: CASSPEAWGETQYF; cdr3_nt: TGTGCCAGCAGTCCGGAGGCTTGGGGAGAGACCCAGTACTTC
d_call: .; clone_size: .; j_call: TRBJ2-3; v_call: TRBV5-1; cdr3_aa: CASSLAEWGLATQYF; cdr3_nt: TGCGCCAGCAGCTTGGCCGAGTGGGGCTTGGCAACGCAGTATTTT
d_call: .; clone_size: .; j_call: TRBJ1-1; v_call: TRBV6-5; cdr3_aa: CASSRDRGGTEAFF; cdr3_nt: TGTGCCAGCAGTCGGGACCGAGGGGGCACTGAAGCTTTCTTT
d_call: .; clone_size: .; j_call: TRBJ2-3; v_call: TRBV5-6; cdr3_aa: CASSLETGTDTQYF; cdr3_nt: TGTGCCAGCAGCTTGGAGACCGGGACTGATACGCAGTATTTT
d_call: .; clone_size: .; j_call: TRBJ2-1; v_call: TRBV7-2; cdr3_aa: CASSLQGTSNEQFF; cdr3_nt: TGTGCCAGCAGCCTTCAGGGTACGTCGAATGAGCAGTTCTTC
d_call: TRBD1; clone_size: .; j_call: TRBJ2-7; v_call: TRBV9; cdr3_aa: CASSPATGSQEQYF; cdr3_nt: TGTGCCAGCAGCCCAGCGACAGGGAGTCAGGAGCAGTACTTC
d_call: TRBD1; clone_size: .; j_call: TRBJ1-2; v_call: TRBV5-1; cdr3_aa: CASKPTGEHGYTF; cdr3_nt: TGCGCCAGCAAACCCACAGGGGAGCATGGCTACACCTTC